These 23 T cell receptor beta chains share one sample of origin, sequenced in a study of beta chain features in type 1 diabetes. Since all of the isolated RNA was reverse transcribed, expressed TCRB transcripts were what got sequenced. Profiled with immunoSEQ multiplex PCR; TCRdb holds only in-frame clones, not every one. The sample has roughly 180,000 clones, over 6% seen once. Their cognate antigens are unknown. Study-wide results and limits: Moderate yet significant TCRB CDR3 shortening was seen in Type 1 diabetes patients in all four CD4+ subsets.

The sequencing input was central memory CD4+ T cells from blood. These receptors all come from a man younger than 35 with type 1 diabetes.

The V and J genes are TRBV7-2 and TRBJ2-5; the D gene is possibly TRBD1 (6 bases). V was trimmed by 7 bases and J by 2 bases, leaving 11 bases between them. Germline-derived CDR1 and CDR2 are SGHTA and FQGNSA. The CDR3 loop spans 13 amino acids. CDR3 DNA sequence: TGTGCCAGCACCCCGGACAGACAAGAGACCCAGTACTTC. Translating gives CASTPDRQETQYF.

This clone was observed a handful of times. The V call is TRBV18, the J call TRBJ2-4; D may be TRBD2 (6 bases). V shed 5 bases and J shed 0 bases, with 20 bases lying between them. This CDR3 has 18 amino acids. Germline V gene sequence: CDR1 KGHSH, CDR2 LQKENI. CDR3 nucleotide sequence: TGTGCCAGCTCATCGGCGGGGACGGGCGTTCTAGCCAAAAACATTCAGTACTTC. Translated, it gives CASSSAGTGVLAKNIQYF.

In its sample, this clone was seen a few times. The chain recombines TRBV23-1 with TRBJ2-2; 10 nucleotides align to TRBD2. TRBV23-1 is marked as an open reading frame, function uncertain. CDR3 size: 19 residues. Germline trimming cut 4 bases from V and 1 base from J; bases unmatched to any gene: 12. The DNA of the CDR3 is TGCGCCAGCAGTCTACCTAGCGGGAGCCTGGCCTTGAACACCGGGGAGCTGTTTTTT. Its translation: CASSLPSGSLALNTGELFF.

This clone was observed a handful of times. This chain's CDR3 is CASSFPSRGNTIYF. CDR3 sequence (DNA): TGTGCCAGCAGTTTCCCGTCACGGGGAAACACCATATATTTT. The rearrangement joins TRBV28 to TRBJ1-3; D is uncertain. Germline loops: CDR1 MDHEN, CDR2 SYDVKM. V lost 3 bases and J lost 4, with 10 bases in between. CDR3 length: 14 residues.

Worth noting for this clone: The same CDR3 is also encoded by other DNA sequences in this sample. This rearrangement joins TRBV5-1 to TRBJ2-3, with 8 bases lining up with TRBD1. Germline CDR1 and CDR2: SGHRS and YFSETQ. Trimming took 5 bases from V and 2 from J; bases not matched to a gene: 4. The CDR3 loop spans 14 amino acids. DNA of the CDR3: TGCGCCAGCAGGCAGGGGGCCGACACAGATACGCAGTATTTT. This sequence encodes CASRQGADTDTQYF.

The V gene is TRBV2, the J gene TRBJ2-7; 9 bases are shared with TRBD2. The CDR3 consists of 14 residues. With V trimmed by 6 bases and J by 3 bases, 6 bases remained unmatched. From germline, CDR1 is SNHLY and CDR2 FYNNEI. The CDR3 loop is CASSGTSFGYEQYF. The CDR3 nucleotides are TGTGCCAGCAGCGGGACTAGCTTTGGCTACGAGCAGTACTTC.

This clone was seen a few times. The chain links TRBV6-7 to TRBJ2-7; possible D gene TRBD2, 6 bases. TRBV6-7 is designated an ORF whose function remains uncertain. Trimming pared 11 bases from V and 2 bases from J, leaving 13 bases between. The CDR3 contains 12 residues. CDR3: CADLGGTYEQYF. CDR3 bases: TGTGCCGACCTGGGCGGGACCTACGAGCAGTACTTC.

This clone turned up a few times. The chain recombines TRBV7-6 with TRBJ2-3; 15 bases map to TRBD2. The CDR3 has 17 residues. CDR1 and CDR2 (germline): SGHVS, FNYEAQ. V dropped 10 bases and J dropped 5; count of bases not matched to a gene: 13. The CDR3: CATTGLAGGLGEDTQYF. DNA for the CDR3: TGTGCCACCACAGGACTAGCGGGAGGGTTAGGGGAAGATACGCAGTATTTT.

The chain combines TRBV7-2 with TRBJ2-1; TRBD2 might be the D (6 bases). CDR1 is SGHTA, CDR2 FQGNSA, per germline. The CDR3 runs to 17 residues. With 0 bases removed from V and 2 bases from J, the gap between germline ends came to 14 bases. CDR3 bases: TGTGCCAGCAGCTTAGCGCGGGGCGGAGCGACCTACAATGAGCAGTTCTTC. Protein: CASSLARGGATYNEQFF.

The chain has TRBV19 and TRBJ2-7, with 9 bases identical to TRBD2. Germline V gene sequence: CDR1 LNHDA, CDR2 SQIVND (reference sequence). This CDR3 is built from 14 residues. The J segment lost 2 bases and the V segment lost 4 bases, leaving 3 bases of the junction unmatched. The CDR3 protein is CASSTLAGAYEQYF. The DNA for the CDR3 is TGTGCCAGTAGTACACTAGCGGGCGCCTACGAGCAGTACTTC.

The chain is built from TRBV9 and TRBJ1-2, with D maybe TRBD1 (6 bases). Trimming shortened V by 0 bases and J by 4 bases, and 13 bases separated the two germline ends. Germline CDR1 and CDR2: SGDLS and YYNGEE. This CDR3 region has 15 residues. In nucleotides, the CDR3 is TGTGCCAGCAGCGTAGGCCCAGGGGCAACCTATGGCTACACCTTC. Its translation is CASSVGPGATYGYTF.

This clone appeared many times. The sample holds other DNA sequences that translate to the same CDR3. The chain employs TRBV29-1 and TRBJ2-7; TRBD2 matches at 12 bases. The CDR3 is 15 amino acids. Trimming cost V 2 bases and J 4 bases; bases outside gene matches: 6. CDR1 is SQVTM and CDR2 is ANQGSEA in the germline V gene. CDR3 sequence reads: CSVETGTSGSYEQYF. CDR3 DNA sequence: TGCAGCGTTGAAACCGGGACTAGCGGGTCTTACGAGCAGTACTTC.

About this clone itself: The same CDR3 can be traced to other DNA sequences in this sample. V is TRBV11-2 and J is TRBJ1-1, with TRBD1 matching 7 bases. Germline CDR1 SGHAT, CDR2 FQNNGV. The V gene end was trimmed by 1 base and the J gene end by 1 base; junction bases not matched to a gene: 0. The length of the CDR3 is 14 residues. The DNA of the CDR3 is TGTGCCAGCAGCTTAGGGACAGGGAACACTGAAGCTTTCTTT. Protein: CASSLGTGNTEAFF.

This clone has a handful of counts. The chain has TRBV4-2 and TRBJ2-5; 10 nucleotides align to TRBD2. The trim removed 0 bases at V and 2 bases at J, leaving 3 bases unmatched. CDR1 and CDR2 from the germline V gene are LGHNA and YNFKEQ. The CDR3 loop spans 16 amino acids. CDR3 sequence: CASSQDSAGGQETQYF. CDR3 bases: TGTGCCAGCAGCCAAGATTCAGCGGGGGGGCAAGAGACCCAGTACTTC.

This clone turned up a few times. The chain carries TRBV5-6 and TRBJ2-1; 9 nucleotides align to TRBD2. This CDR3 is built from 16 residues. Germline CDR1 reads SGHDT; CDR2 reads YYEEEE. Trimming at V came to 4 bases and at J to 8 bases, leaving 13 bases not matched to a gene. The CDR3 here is CASSVPTSGDWDEQFF. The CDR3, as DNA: TGTGCCAGCAGCGTACCGACTAGCGGAGATTGGGATGAGCAGTTCTTC. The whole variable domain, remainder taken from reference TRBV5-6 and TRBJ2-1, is DAGVTQSPTHLIKTRGQQVTLRCSPKSGHDTVSWYQQALGQGPQFIFQYYEEEERQRGNFPDRFSGHQFPNYSSELNVNALLLGDSALYLCASSVPTSGDWDEQFFGPGTRLTVL.

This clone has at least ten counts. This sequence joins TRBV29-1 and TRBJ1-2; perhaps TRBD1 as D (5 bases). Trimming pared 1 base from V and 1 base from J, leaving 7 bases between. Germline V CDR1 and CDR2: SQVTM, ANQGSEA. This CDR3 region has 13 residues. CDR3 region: CSVEGQRNYGYTF. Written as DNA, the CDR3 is TGCAGCGTTGAAGGACAGCGTAACTATGGCTACACCTTC.

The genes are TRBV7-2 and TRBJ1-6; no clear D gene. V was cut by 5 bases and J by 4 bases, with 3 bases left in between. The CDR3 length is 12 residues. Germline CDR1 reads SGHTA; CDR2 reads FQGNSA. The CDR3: CASSPYNSPLHF. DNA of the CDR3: TGTGCCAGCAGCCCTTATAATTCACCCCTCCACTTT.

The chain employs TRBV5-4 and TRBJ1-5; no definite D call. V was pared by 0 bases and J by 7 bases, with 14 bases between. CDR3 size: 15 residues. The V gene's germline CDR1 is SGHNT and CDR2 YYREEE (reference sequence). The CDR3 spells CASSLDGVGVQPQHF. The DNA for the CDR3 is TGTGCCAGCAGCTTGGACGGAGTCGGGGTCCAGCCCCAGCATTTT.

The CDR3 coding sequence is TGTGCCACCAGCCGACCAACAGGGGGGGACACCGGGGAGCTGTTTTTT. Protein: CATSRPTGGDTGELFF. The V and J genes are TRBV15 and TRBJ2-2; D is perhaps TRBD1 (8 bases). Trimming cost V 5 bases and J 3 bases, with 16 bases left between them. This CDR3 has 16 amino acids. CDR1 and CDR2 (germline): LNHNV, YYDKDF (reference sequence). Drawing the rest from reference TRBV15 and TRBJ2-2, the complete variable domain is DAMVIQNPRYQVTQFGKPVTLSCSQTLNHNVMYWYQQKSSQAPKLLFHYYDKDFNNEADTPDNFQSRRPNTSFCFLDIRSPGLGDTAMYLCATSRPTGGDTGELFFGEGSRLTVL.

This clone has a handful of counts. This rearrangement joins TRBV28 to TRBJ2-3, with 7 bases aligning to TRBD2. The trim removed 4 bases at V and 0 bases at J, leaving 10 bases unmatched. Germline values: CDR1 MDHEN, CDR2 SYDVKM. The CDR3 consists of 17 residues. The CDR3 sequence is CASSSAGEGSSTDTQYF. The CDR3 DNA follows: TGTGCCAGCAGTTCGGCGGGAGAGGGCTCTAGCACAGATACGCAGTATTTT.

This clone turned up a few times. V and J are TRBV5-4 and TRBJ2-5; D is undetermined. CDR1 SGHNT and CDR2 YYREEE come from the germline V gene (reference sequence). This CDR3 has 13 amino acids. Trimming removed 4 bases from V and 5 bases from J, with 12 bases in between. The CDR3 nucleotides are TGTGCCAGCAGCAGAAACCCTACGGAGACCCAGTACTTC. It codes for CASSRNPTETQYF.

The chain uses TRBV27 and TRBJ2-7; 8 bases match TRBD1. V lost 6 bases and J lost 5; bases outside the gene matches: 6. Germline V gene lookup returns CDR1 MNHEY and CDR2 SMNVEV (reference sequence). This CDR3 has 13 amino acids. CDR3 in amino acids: CASSRTGRNEQYF. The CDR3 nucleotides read TGTGCCAGCAGCCGGACAGGGAGAAACGAGCAGTACTTC.

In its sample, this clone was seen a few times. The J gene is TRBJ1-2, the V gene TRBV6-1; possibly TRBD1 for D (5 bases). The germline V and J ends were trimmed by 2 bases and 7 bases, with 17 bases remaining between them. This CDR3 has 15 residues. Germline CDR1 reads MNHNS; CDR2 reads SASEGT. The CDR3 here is CASSEQGWTTSGYTF. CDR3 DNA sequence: TGTGCCAGCAGTGAACAGGGTTGGACAACGAGTGGCTACACCTTC.